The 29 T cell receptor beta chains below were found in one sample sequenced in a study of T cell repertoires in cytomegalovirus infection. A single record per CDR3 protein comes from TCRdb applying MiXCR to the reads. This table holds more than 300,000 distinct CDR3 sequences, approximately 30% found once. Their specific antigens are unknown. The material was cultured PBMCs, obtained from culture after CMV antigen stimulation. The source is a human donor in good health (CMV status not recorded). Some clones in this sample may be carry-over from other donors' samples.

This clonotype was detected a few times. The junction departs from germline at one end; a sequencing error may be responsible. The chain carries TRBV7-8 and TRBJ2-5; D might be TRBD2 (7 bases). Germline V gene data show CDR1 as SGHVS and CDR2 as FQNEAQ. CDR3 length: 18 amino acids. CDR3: CASSLAGRGIGQQETQYF. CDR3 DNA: TGTGCCAGCAGCCTAGCAGGGAGGGGGATTGGTCAACAAGAGACCCAGTACTTC.

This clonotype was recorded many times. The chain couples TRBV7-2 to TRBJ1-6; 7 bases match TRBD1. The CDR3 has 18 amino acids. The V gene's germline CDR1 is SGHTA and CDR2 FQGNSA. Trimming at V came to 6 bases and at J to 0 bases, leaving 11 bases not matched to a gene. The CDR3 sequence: CASRGTTGLSSYNSPLHF. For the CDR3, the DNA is TGTGCCAGCAGAGGGACGACAGGGCTGAGCTCCTATAATTCACCCCTCCACTTT.

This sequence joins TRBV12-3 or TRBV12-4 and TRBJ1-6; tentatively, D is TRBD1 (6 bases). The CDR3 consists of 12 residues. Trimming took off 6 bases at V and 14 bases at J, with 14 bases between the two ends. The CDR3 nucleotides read TGTGCCAGCAGGAGGGGGGGGGCGACCCTCCACTTT. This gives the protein CASRRGGATLHF.

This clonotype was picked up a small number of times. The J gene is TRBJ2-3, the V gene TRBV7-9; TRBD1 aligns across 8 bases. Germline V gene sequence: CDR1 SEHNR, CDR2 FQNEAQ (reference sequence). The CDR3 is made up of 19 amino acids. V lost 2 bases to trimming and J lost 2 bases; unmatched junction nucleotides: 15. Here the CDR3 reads CASSLRTGPRGANTDTQYF. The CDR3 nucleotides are TGTGCCAGCAGCTTAAGGACAGGGCCAAGGGGGGCCAACACAGATACGCAGTATTTT.

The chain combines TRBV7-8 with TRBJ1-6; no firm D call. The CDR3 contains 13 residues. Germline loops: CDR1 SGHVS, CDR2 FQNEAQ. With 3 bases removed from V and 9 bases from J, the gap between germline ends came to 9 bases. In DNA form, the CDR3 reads TGTGCCAGCAGCTTTGACGGGATTTCACCCCTCCACTTT. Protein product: CASSFDGISPLHF.

The CDR3 loop is CASSVTGPTNSPLHF. CDR3 sequence (DNA): TGTGCCAGCAGCGTAACCGGGCCAACGAATTCACCCCTCCACTTT. The gene calls are TRBV7-2 and TRBJ1-6; no firm D call. The germline CDR1 and CDR2 sequences are SGHTA and FQGNSA. CDR3 length equals 15 residues. Trimming removed 5 bases from V and 7 bases from J, with 15 bases in between.

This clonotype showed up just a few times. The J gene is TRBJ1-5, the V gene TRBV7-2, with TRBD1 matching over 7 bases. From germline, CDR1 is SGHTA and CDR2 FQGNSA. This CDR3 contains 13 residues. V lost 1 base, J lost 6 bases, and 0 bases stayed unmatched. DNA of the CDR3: TGTGCCAGCAGCTTAGACAGGGGTCAGCCCCAGCATTTT. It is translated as CASSLDRGQPQHF. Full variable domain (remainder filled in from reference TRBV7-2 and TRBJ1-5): GAGVSQSPSNKVTEKGKDVELRCDPISGHTALYWYRQSLGQGLEFLIYFQGNSAPDKSGLPSDRFSAERTGGSVSTLTIQRTQQEDSAVYLCASSLDRGQPQHFGDGTRLSIL.

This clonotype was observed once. The CDR3 protein is CASTQGGEQFF. The CDR3 coding sequence is TGTGCCAGCACTCAGGGAGGTGAGCAGTTCTTC. The V call is TRBV6-8, the J call TRBJ2-1; possibly TRBD2 for D (6 bases). V lost 7 bases to trimming and J lost 9 bases, with 10 bases between them. This CDR3 is built from 11 residues. Germline-derived CDR1 and CDR2 are MNHGY and SAAAGT.

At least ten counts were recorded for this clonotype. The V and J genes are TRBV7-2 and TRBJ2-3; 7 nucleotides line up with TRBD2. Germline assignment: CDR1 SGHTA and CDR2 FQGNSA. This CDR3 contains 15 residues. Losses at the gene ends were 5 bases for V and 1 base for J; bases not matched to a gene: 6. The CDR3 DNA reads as TGTGCCAGCAGCCCTAGGCTAGCGGGCACAGATACGCAGTATTTT. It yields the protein CASSPRLAGTDTQYF.

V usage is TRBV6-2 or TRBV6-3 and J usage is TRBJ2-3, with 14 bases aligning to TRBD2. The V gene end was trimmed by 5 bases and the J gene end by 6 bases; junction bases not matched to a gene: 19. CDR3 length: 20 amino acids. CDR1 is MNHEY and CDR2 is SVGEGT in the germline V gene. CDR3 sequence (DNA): TGTGCCAGCAGTCCCAGGACTAGCGGGAGGCCGGGTCGGGGATCGGATACGCAGTATTTT. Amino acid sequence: CASSPRTSGRPGRGSDTQYF.

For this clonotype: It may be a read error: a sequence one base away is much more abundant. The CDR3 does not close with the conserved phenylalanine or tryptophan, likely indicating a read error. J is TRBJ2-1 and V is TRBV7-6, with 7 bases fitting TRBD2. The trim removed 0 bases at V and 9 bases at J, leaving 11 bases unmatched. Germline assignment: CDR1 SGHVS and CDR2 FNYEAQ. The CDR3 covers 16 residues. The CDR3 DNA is TGTGCCAGCAGCTTAGCGAGCGGGACTACCTCTGGTGAGCAGTTCTCC. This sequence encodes CASSLASGTTSGEQFS.

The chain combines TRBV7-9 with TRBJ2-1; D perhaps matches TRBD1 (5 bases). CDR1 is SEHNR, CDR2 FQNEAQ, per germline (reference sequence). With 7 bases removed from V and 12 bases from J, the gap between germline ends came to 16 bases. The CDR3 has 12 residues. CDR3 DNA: TGTGCCAGCACTTCTTTAGATAGGGGGCAGTTCTTC. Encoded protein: CASTSLDRGQFF.

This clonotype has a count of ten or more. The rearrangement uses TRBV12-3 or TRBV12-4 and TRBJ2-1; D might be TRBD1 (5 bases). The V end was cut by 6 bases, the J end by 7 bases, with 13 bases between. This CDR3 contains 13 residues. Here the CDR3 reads CASSRKKGNEQFF. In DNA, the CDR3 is TGTGCCAGCAGCCGCAAGAAGGGGAATGAGCAGTTCTTC.

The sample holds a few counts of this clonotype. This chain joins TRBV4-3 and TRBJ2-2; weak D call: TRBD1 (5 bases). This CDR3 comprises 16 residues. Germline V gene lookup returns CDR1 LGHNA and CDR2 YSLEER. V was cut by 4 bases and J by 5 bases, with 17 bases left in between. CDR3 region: CASSRGEGSGTGELFF. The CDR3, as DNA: TGCGCCAGCAGCCGGGGCGAAGGATCAGGGACCGGGGAGCTGTTTTTT.

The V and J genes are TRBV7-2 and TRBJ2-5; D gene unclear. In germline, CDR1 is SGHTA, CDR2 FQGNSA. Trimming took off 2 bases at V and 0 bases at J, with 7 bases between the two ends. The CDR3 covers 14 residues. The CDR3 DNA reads TGTGCCAGCAGCTTACAGTTCAACCAAGAGACCCAGTACTTC. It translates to CASSLQFNQETQYF.

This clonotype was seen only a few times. The CDR3 spells CASSLGQGASNQPQHF. The CDR3 region has the DNA TGTGCCAGCAGCCTGGGACAGGGGGCGAGCAATCAGCCCCAGCATTTT. The rearrangement links TRBV7-6 to TRBJ1-5; TRBD1 matches at 12 bases. Germline trimming cut 5 bases from V and 1 base from J; bases unmatched to any gene: 3. Germline CDR1 reads SGHVS; CDR2 reads FNYEAQ. The CDR3 is made up of 16 amino acids.

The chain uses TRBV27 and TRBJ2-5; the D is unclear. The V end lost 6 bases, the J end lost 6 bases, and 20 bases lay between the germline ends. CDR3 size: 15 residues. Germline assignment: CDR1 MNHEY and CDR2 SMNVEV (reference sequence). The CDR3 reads CASSPEAPRLKTQYF. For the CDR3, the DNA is TGTGCCAGCAGCCCCGAGGCTCCGCGGTTGAAGACCCAGTACTTC.

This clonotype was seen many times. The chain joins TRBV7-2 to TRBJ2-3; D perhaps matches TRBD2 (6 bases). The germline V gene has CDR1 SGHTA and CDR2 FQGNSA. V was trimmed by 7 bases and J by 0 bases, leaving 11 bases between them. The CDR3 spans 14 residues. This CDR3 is CASKGGISTDTQYF. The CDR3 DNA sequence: TGTGCCAGCAAAGGAGGGATTAGCACAGATACGCAGTATTTT.

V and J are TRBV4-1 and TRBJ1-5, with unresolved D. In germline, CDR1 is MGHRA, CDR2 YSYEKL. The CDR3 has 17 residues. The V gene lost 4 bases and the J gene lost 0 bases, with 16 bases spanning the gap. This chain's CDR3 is CASSPKTLGYSNQPQHF. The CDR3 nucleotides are TGCGCCAGCAGCCCAAAAACTCTGGGTTATAGCAATCAGCCCCAGCATTTT.

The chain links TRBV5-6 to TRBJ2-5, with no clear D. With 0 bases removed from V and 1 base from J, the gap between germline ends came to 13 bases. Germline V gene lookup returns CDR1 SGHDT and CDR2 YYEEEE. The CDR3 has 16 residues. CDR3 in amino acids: CASSLVSTTSQETQYF. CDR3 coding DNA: TGTGCCAGCAGCTTGGTGTCTACCACCAGCCAAGAGACCCAGTACTTC.

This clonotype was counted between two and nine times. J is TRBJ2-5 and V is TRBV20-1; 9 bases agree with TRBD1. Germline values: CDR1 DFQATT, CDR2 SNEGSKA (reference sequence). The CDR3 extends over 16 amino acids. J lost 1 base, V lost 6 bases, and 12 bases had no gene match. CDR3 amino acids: CSADHGQGFFQETQYF. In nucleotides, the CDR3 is TGCAGTGCCGATCATGGACAGGGGTTTTTCCAAGAGACCCAGTACTTC.

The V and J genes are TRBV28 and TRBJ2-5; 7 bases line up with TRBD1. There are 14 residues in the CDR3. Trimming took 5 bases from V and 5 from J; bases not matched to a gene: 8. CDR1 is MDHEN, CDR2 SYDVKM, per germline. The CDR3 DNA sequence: TGTGCCAGCAGTGCCGGGACAGTAGACGAGACCCAGTACTTC. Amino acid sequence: CASSAGTVDETQYF.

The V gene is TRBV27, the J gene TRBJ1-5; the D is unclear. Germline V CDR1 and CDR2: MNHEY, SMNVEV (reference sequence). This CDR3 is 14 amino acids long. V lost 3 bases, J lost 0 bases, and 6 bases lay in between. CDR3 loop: CASSFRRSNQPQHF. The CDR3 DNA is TGTGCCAGCAGTTTTCGCCGTAGCAATCAGCCCCAGCATTTT.

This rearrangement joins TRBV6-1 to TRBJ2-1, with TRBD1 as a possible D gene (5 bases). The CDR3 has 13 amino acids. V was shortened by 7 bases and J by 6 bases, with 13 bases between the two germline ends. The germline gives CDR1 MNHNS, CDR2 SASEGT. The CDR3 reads CASTNQGGNEQFF. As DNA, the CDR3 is TGTGCCAGCACAAACCAGGGCGGCAATGAGCAGTTCTTC.

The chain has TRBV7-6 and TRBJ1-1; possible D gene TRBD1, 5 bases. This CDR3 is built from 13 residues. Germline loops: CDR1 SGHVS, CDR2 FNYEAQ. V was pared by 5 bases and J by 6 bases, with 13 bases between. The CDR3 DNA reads TGTGCCAGCAGCCCTATCAGGGAGGCTGAAGCTTTCTTT. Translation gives CASSPIREAEAFF.

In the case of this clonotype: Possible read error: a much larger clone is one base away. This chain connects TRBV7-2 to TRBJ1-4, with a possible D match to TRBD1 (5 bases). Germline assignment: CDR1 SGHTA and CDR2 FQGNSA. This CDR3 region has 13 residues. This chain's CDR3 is CAGSPNRGDGLFF. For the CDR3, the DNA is TGTGCCGGCAGCCCCAACCGGGGGGATGGACTGTTTTTT. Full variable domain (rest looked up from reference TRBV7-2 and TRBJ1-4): GAGVSQSPSNKVTEKGKDVELRCDPISGHTALYWYRQSLGQGLEFLIYFQGNSAPDKSGLPSDRFSAERTGGSVSTLTIQRTQQEDSAVYLCAGSPNRGDGLFFGSGTQLSVL.

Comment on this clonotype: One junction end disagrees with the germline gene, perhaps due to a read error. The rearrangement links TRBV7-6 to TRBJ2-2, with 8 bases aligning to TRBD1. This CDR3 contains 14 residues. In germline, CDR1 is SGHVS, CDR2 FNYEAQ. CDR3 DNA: TGTGCTAGCAGCCCGACAGGGGCCACCGGGGAGCTGTTTTTT. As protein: CASSPTGATGELFF.

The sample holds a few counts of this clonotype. CDR3 in DNA: TGTGCCAGCAGCGGCTTAACTAATGAAAAACTGTTTTTT. This sequence encodes CASSGLTNEKLFF. The V call is TRBV2, the J call TRBJ1-4; D remains unclear. Germline CDR1 SNHLY, CDR2 FYNNEI. The V gene lost 6 bases and the J gene lost 1 base, with 6 bases spanning the gap. This CDR3 is 13 amino acids long.

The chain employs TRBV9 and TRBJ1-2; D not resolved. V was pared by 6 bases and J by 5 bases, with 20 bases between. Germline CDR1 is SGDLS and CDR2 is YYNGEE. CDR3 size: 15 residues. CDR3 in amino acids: CASTATSGVVYGYTF. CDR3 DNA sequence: TGTGCCAGCACGGCGACATCGGGAGTGGTTTATGGCTACACCTTC.